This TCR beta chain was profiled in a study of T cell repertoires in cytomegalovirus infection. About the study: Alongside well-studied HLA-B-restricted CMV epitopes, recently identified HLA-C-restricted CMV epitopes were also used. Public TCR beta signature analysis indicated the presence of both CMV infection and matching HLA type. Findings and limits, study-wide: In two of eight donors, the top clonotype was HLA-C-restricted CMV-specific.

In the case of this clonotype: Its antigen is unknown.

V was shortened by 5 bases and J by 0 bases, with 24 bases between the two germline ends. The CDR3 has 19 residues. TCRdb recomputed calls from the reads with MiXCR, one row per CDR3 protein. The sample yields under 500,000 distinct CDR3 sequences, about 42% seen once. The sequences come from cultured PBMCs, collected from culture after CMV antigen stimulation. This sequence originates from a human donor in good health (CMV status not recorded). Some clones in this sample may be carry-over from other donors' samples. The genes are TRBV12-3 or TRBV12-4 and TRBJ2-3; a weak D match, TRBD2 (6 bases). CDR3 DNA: TGTGCCAGCAGTCGACGTCTTTGGGGGGAGTCTAAGAGCACAGATACGCAGTATTTT. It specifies CASSRRLWGESKSTDTQYF.